This TCR beta chain was recovered during a study of T cells in Graves' hyperthyroidism and ophthalmopathy. In the study overall: Peripheral blood draws took place at initial diagnosis, ahead of any treatment.

This clonotype has only a few counts. Its antigen is unknown. Study results and limitations: In the blood, most expanded thyroid clonotypes above 0.001 appeared as well.

The CDR3 regions of TCR beta were amplified from RNA transcripts. The study used the HTBI primer set for a first-round RT-PCR of the TCR CDR3. MiXCR was run by TCRdb on the multiplex PCR reads, yielding one entry per CDR3 protein. The table has around 620,000 distinct CDR3 sequences, about a sixth seen once; the top ten hold 3.8%. The sequence was obtained from a woman in her 30s with Graves' hyperthyroidism. The specimen was blood.

The CDR3 coding sequence is TGTGCCAGCAGCTTAGCAATGGTGGGAGGCTACACCTTC. It is translated as CASSLAMVGGYTF. The rearrangement links TRBV7-2 to TRBJ1-2; D call uncertain. Germline CDR1 is SGHTA and CDR2 is FQGNSA. Trimming stripped 0 bases from V and 8 bases from J, with 10 bases between. The CDR3 is 13 residues long.